The next 30 T cell receptor beta chains were all read from a single sample in a study of control samples from healthy donors and cancer patients. Repertoires were generated with immunoSEQ multiplex PCR, while TCRdb's copy carries only in-frame clones and drops some. Among 150,000 to 180,000 clones listed, 94% were seen once. Sequencing was carried out using blood. These receptors were collected from a man aged 35 to 55 in good health.

This clone was detected only once. This rearrangement joins TRBV30 to TRBJ2-3; D is ambiguous. Deletions cut 3 bases from V and 2 bases from J, with 3 bases between. This CDR3 has 11 residues. The germline CDR1 and CDR2 sequences are GTSNPN and SVGIG (reference sequence). CDR3 DNA: TGTGCCTGGAGCCCCACAGATACGCAGTATTTT. Translated: CAWSPTDTQYF.

This chain links TRBV9 with TRBJ1-1; D call uncertain. The germline V and J ends were trimmed by 4 bases and 0 bases, with 10 bases remaining between them. The germline gives CDR1 SGDLS, CDR2 YYNGEE. This CDR3 is 14 amino acids long. The CDR3 sequence is CASSPIPMNTEAFF. CDR3 coding DNA: TGTGCCAGCAGCCCCATCCCGATGAACACTGAAGCTTTCTTT.

Regarding this clone: In the same sample, other DNA sequences code for this CDR3. The chain has TRBV18 and TRBJ1-5, with TRBD1 identical over 11 bases. The CDR3 has 14 amino acids. Germline V lookup: CDR1 KGHSH, CDR2 LQKENI. J lost 7 bases, V lost 2 bases, and 1 base had no gene match. CDR3 region: CASSPGTGGQPQHF. The CDR3 DNA reads as TGTGCCAGCTCACCAGGGACAGGGGGACAGCCCCAGCATTTT. The full variable domain, in which reference TRBV18 and TRBJ1-5 provide the parts outside the CDR3, is NAGVMQNPRHLVRRRGQEARLRCSPMKGHSHVYWYRQLPEEGLKFMVYLQKENIIDESGMPKERFSAEFPKEGPSILRIQQVVRGDSAAYFCASSPGTGGQPQHFGDGTRLSIL.

The chain couples TRBV4-3 to TRBJ1-5; D not certain. CDR3 length: 13 amino acids. CDR1 is LGHNA, CDR2 YSLEER, per germline. The V end lost 1 base, the J end lost 6 bases, and 7 bases lay between the germline ends. The CDR3 DNA reads TGCGCCAGCAGCCAAGCCCTATTTCAGCCCCAGCATTTT. This gives the protein CASSQALFQPQHF.

The rearrangement joins TRBV3-1 (or the pseudogene TRBV3-2) to TRBJ1-1; D gene uncertain. In germline, CDR1 is LGHDT, CDR2 YNNKEL (reference sequence). The CDR3 length is 14 residues. V lost 3 bases to trimming and J lost 2 bases, with 10 bases between them. CDR3 nucleotides: TGTGCCAGCAGCCAGAGTACAGAAAACACTGAAGCTTTCTTT. It encodes CASSQSTENTEAFF.

The J gene is TRBJ1-6, the V gene TRBV5-1, with a tentative D call TRBD1 (5 bases). Trimming pared 0 bases from V and 7 bases from J, leaving 11 bases between. The germline CDR1 and CDR2 sequences are SGHRS and YFSETQ. This CDR3 region has 15 residues. In nucleotides, the CDR3 is TGCGCCAGCAGCTTGGACAGGCGAGGAAATTCACCCCTCCACTTT. It codes for CASSLDRRGNSPLHF.

The V gene is TRBV27, the J gene TRBJ1-5, with D tentatively TRBD1 (6 bases). Germline CDR1 reads MNHEY; CDR2 reads SMNVEV (reference sequence). The CDR3 extends over 14 amino acids. V dropped 2 bases and J dropped 6 bases, with 11 bases sitting between them. The DNA for the CDR3 is TGTGCCAGCAGTTTACAGGGGCACGGTCAGCCCCAGCATTTT. Translating gives CASSLQGHGQPQHF.

The chain couples TRBV4-1 to TRBJ1-1, with D possibly TRBD1 on 6 matching bases. CDR1 is MGHRA and CDR2 is YSYEKL in the germline V gene. Deletions cut 6 bases from V and 3 bases from J, with 17 bases between. This CDR3 has 15 amino acids. DNA for the CDR3: TGCGCCAGCAGGCGAAATCAGGGGATCGACACTGAAGCTTTCTTT. It codes for CASRRNQGIDTEAFF.

The chain couples TRBV29-1 to TRBJ1-1; TRBD1 might be the D (5 bases). V was cut by 3 bases and J by 3 bases, with 11 bases left in between. The CDR3 contains 13 residues. Germline lookup yields CDR1 SQVTM and CDR2 ANQGSEA. Here the CDR3 DNA reads TGCAGCGTTGAGGGGGATGTCGACACTGAAGCTTTCTTT. Its translation is CSVEGDVDTEAFF.

The gene calls are TRBV19 and TRBJ2-5; possible D gene TRBD1, 5 bases. V was pared by 5 bases and J by 3 bases, with 13 bases between. The germline V gene encodes CDR1 LNHDA and CDR2 SQIVND (reference sequence). The CDR3 extends over 14 amino acids. The CDR3 DNA sequence: TGTGCCAGTAGTCCTTGGACATCGAAAGAGACCCAGTACTTC. This translates into CASSPWTSKETQYF.

The gene calls are TRBV14 and TRBJ1-1; D gene ambiguous. V gave up 0 bases and J gave up 2 bases, with 7 bases separating them. CDR3 length: 14 residues. In germline, CDR1 is SGHDN, CDR2 FVKESK. This chain's CDR3 is CASSQEIGNTEAFF. The CDR3 DNA reads as TGTGCCAGCAGCCAAGAAATAGGAAACACTGAAGCTTTCTTT.

The chain uses TRBV9 and TRBJ2-7, with 9 bases identical to TRBD1. There are 14 residues in the CDR3. V shed 0 bases and J 2 bases; nucleotides not matched to a gene: 0. CDR1 and CDR2 from the germline V gene are SGDLS and YYNGEE. CDR3 protein: CASSVGTGAYEQYF. DNA of the CDR3: TGTGCCAGCAGCGTAGGGACAGGGGCCTACGAGCAGTACTTC.

The chain employs TRBV6-5 and TRBJ1-1, with no clear D. The germline gives CDR1 MNHEY, CDR2 SVGAGI. This CDR3 region has 15 residues. Deletions cut 6 bases from V and 0 bases from J, with 14 bases between. CDR3 nucleotide sequence: TGTGCCAGCAGAAGCCCGCCCACACTGAACACTGAAGCTTTCTTT. Translating it yields CASRSPPTLNTEAFF.

This rearrangement joins TRBV11-2 to TRBJ2-7, with TRBD2 as a possible D gene (6 bases). The CDR3 consists of 14 residues. Germline CDR1 SGHAT, CDR2 FQNNGV. The ends were cut back, 5 bases at V and 3 bases at J, with 14 bases in the middle. CDR3 sequence reads: CASSVQGGYYEQYF. The CDR3 DNA is TGTGCCAGCAGCGTCCAAGGAGGGTACTACGAGCAGTACTTC.

The chain uses TRBV27 and TRBJ2-3, with 8 bases fitting TRBD2. The CDR3 runs 15 residues. Trimming removed 5 bases from V and 3 bases from J; junction bases left unmatched: 7. Germline V CDR1 and CDR2: MNHEY, SMNVEV (reference sequence). CDR3 nucleotides: TGTGCCAGCAGTCAGGGACTAGGAGGTACAGATACGCAGTATTTT. This sequence encodes CASSQGLGGTDTQYF.

V is TRBV10-1 and J is TRBJ1-1; 7 bases are a match to TRBD1. Trimming at V came to 6 bases and at J to 7 bases, leaving 14 bases not matched to a gene. This CDR3 contains 15 residues. CDR1 and CDR2 (germline): WNHNN, SYGVQD (reference sequence). CDR3 sequence (DNA): TGCGCCAGCAGCCGACAGGGCCATCGGGGTCATGAAGCTTTCTTT. Its translation: CASSRQGHRGHEAFF.

V is TRBV9 and J is TRBJ2-3; D may match TRBD1 or TRBD2 (5 bases each). The germline V and J ends were trimmed by 3 bases and 12 bases, with 20 bases remaining between them. The CDR3 is 14 amino acids. Germline V gives CDR1 SGDLS, CDR2 YYNGEE. The CDR3 spells CASSEFRDPLSQYF. DNA of the CDR3: TGTGCCAGCAGCGAATTCCGGGACCCGTTAAGCCAGTATTTT.

The gene calls are TRBV21-1 and TRBJ2-7. TRBV21-1 has pseudogene status. The CDR3 totals 11 residues. The CDR3 DNA follows: TGTGCCCAAGGGTCTGGGGGCGAGCAGTACTTC. Protein product: CAQGSGGEQYF.

The gene calls are TRBV11-2 and TRBJ1-4, with D hard to call. The V and J ends lost 3 bases and 8 bases respectively, with 10 bases between them. Looked up from germline, CDR1 is SGHAT and CDR2 is FQNNGV. The CDR3 is 13 amino acids. CDR3 DNA: TGTGCCAGCAGCTTGCAACCCGGGGAAAAACTGTTTTTT. Translating gives CASSLQPGEKLFF.

The V gene is TRBV3-1 (or the pseudogene TRBV3-2), the J gene TRBJ1-1; weak D call: TRBD1 (6 bases). This CDR3 has 14 residues. Germline V CDR1 and CDR2: LGHDT, YNNKEL (reference sequence). The V gene lost 7 bases and the J gene lost 5 bases, with 17 bases spanning the gap. CDR3 sequence (DNA): TGTGCCAGCACCCGTGGGGGGGCGCGGACTGAAGCTTTCTTT. Protein product: CASTRGGARTEAFF.

This CDR3 is CASSFRDRPHGYTF. In DNA, the CDR3 is TGTGCCAGCAGTTTTAGGGACCGGCCCCATGGCTACACCTTC. V is TRBV28 and J is TRBJ1-2; D may be TRBD1 (5 bases). This CDR3 contains 14 residues. Trimming took 3 bases from V and 6 from J, leaving 14 bases between them. Germline V gives CDR1 MDHEN, CDR2 SYDVKM.

This clone appeared once. The rearrangement links TRBV5-4 to TRBJ2-1; 8 nucleotides agree with TRBD2. V shed 7 bases and J 4 bases; nucleotides not matched to a gene: 7. The CDR3 is 14 amino acids. Germline CDR1 reads SGHNT; CDR2 reads YYREEE (reference sequence). The CDR3 sequence is CASSRAGGYNEQFF. CDR3 sequence (DNA): TGTGCCAGCTCCCGCGCGGGGGGATACAATGAGCAGTTCTTC. The full variable domain, rest sourced from reference TRBV5-4 and TRBJ2-1, is ETGVTQSPTHLIKTRGQQVTLRCSSQSGHNTVSWYQQALGQGPQFIFQYYREEENGRGNFPPRFSGLQFPNYSSELNVNALELDDSALYLCASSRAGGYNEQFFGPGTRLTVL.

The CDR3 sequence: CASSLGVGNYGYTF. The CDR3 nucleotides are TGTGCCAGCAGCTTAGGCGTTGGGAACTATGGCTACACCTTC. The chain uses TRBV5-6 and TRBJ1-2; D unclear. Per germline, CDR1 SGHDT and CDR2 YYEEEE. V was cut by 2 bases and J by 2 bases, with 10 bases left in between. The CDR3 is made up of 14 amino acids.

This CDR3 is CASSPTGNGYEQYF. The CDR3 DNA reads as TGTGCCAGCAGCCCGACAGGGAATGGTTACGAGCAGTACTTC. This chain uses TRBV7-2 with TRBJ2-7; 7 nucleotides align to TRBD1. CDR1 and CDR2 from the germline V gene are SGHTA and FQGNSA. The V segment lost 5 bases and the J segment 4 bases; nucleotides outside the gene matches: 8. The length of the CDR3 is 14 residues.

The V gene is TRBV30, the J gene TRBJ1-1; TRBD1 might be the D (6 bases). CDR3 size: 16 residues. Trimming shortened V by 0 bases and J by 6 bases, and 20 bases separated the two germline ends. The germline V gene has CDR1 GTSNPN and CDR2 SVGIG (reference sequence). The CDR3 region has the DNA TGTGCCTGGAGTGTTGCGGAGGGGGGAGGGTTGGCTGAAGCTTTCTTT. Translation: CAWSVAEGGGLAEAFF.

There are a few counts of this clone. The chain uses TRBV18 and TRBJ1-3; 7 bases agree with TRBD1. Germline values: CDR1 KGHSH, CDR2 LQKENI. V lost 8 bases, J lost 0 bases, and 13 bases stayed unmatched. The CDR3 is made up of 17 amino acids. The CDR3 bases are TGTGCCAGCGCCGGAGACAGGGATTTCTACTCTGGAAACACCATATATTTT. Translation gives CASAGDRDFYSGNTIYF. The whole variable domain, remainder taken from reference TRBV18 and TRBJ1-3, is NAGVMQNPRHLVRRRGQEARLRCSPMKGHSHVYWYRQLPEEGLKFMVYLQKENIIDESGMPKERFSAEFPKEGPSILRIQQVVRGDSAAYFCASAGDRDFYSGNTIYFGEGSWLTVV.

V usage is TRBV27 and J usage is TRBJ1-1; D ambiguous. The V end lost 5 bases, the J end lost 0 bases, and 16 bases lay between the germline ends. Germline V gives CDR1 MNHEY, CDR2 SMNVEV (reference sequence). The CDR3 length is 16 residues. The CDR3 loop reads CASSLTPSPLNTEAFF. The CDR3 nucleotides read TGTGCCAGCAGTCTAACCCCGTCCCCCTTGAACACTGAAGCTTTCTTT.

V usage is TRBV27 and J usage is TRBJ1-1; D is uncertain. Germline lookup yields CDR1 MNHEY and CDR2 SMNVEV (reference sequence). The CDR3 is made up of 14 amino acids. The V and J ends lost 2 bases and 6 bases respectively, with 13 bases between them. In nucleotides, the CDR3 is TGTGCCAGCAGTTTAACCGACCCGTCCGCTGAAGCTTTCTTT. Its translation: CASSLTDPSAEAFF.

This clone showed up just once. This CDR3 reads CASSYSNAVNQPQHF. The CDR3 DNA follows: TGTGCCAGCAGTTACTCGAACGCTGTCAATCAGCCCCAGCATTTT. The rearrangement links TRBV6-2 or TRBV6-3 to TRBJ1-5; unclear D gene. Germline values: CDR1 MNHEY, CDR2 SVGEGT. The CDR3 extends over 15 amino acids. Trimming left V 0 bases short and J 3 bases short, with 9 bases between.

The table lists this clone with a count of one. The chain recombines TRBV30 with TRBJ1-5; no definite D call. Trimming removed 1 base from V and 3 bases from J, with 7 bases in between. The length of the CDR3 is 13 residues. The germline V gene has CDR1 GTSNPN and CDR2 SVGIG (reference sequence). In DNA form, the CDR3 reads TGTGCCTGGAGTGAACAAGACAATCAGCCCCAGCATTTT. It yields the protein CAWSEQDNQPQHF.